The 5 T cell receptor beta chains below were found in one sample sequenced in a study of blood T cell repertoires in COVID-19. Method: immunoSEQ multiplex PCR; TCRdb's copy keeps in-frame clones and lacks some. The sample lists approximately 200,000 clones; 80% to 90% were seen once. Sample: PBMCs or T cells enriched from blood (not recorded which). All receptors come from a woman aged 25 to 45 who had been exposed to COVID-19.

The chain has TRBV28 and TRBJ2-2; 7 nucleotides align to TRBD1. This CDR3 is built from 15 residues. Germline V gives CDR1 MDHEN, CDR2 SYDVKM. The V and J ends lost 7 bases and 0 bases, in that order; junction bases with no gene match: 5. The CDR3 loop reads CASTTGPPNTGELFF. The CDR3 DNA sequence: TGTGCCAGCACGACAGGGCCCCCGAACACCGGGGAGCTGTTTTTT. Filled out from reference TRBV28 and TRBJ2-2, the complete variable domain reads DVKVTQSSRYLVKRTGEKVFLECVQDMDHENMFWYRQDPGLGLRLIYFSYDVKMKEKGDIPEGYSVSREKKERFSLILESASTNQTSMYLCASTTGPPNTGELFFGEGSRLTVL.

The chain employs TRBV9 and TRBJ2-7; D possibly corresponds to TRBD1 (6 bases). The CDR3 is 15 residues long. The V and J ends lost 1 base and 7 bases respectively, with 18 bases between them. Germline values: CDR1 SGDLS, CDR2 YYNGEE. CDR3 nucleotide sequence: TGTGCCAGCAGCGTACTGGACAGACACTCGGGGGAGCAGTACTTC. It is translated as CASSVLDRHSGEQYF.

CDR3 nucleotide sequence: TGTGCCAGCAGACGTACAGGGTTGGGCTACACCTTC. This encodes CASRRTGLGYTF. V usage is TRBV7-9 and J usage is TRBJ1-2; tentative D call: TRBD1 (6 bases). CDR1 and CDR2 from the germline V gene are SEHNR and FQNEAQ (reference sequence). Between the trimmed V and J ends, which lost 6 bases and 8 bases, there was a span of 13 bases. This CDR3 contains 12 residues.

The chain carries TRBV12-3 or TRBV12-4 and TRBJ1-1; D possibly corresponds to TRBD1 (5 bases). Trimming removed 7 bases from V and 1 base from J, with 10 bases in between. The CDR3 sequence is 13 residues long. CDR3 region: CASTPTENTEAFF. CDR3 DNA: TGTGCCAGCACCCCGACAGAGAACACTGAAGCTTTCTTT.

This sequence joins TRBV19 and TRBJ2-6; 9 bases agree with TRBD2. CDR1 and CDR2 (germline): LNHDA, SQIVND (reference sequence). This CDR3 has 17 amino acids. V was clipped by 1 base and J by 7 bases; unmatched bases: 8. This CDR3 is CASSIGGGDPGANVLTF. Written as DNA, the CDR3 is TGTGCCAGTAGTATAGGCGGGGGGGACCCAGGTGCCAACGTCCTGACTTTC.